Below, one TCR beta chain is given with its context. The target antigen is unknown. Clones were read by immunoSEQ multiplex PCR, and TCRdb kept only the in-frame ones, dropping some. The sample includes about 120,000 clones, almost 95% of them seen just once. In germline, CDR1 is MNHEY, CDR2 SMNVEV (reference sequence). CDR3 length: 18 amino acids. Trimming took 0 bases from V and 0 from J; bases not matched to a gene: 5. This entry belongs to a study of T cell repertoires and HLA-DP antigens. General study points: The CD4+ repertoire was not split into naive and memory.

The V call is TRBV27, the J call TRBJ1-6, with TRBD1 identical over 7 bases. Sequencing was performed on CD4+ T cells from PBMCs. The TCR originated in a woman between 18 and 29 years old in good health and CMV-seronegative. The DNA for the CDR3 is TGTGCCAGCAGTTTATCCCCGACAGGGAACTCCTATAATTCACCCCTCCACTTT. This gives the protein CASSLSPTGNSYNSPLHF.